This T cell receptor beta chain derives from a study of T cells in Graves' hyperthyroidism and ophthalmopathy. Amplification targeted TCR beta CDR3 regions from RNA transcripts. Carried out on the TCR CDR3, a first-round RT-PCR used the HTBI primer set. TCRdb reanalysed the multiplex PCR reads using MiXCR and keeps one entry per CDR3 protein. In the table there are 350,000 or so distinct CDR3 sequences, 15% to 20% of which are singletons. The authors took PBMCs from 8 to 10 ml fresh peripheral blood. Overall study results and limits: Onset of ophthalmopathy came a median around 6.5 months after the model predicted it.

The germline CDR1 and CDR2 sequences are LGHNA and YSLEER. V was trimmed by 4 bases and J by 1 base, leaving 19 bases between them. CDR3 length: 17 amino acids. As regards this clonotype: Its antigen is currently unknown.

The source is a woman in her thirties or forties with Graves' ophthalmopathy. The sequenced material came from blood. The chain links TRBV4-3 to TRBJ1-2; TRBD1 might be the D (6 bases). CDR3 amino acids: CASSPRLGAMINYGYTF. The DNA for the CDR3 is TGCGCCAGCAGCCCCCGTTTGGGGGCCATGATTAACTATGGCTACACCTTC.